The clone carrying this TCR beta chain was observed at least ten times. Its antigen is currently unknown. This sample stems from a study of metastatic and nonmetastatic thyroid tumors. About the research overall: Where malignant and benign thyroid patients were concerned, repertoires were compared across blood and tumor or nodule tissue. General study points: Relative to benign nodules, malignant thyroid tumors were reportedly characterized by significantly elevated TCR beta diversity in blood and tumor.

No patient had received any treatment before thyroid surgery. As processed by the authors: Between-group CDR3 differences, defined by clinicopathological status, yielded a distant-metastasis classifier for papillary thyroid cancer. TCRdb re-called clones from the PCR reads using MiXCR. These V and J calls rely on TCRdb rather than the paper's analysis. The sample holds tens of thousands of clones, about 20% seen once. CDR1 is MNHNS and CDR2 is SASEGT in the germline V gene. CDR3 length: 14 amino acids. V was clipped by 4 bases and J by 2 bases; unmatched bases: 3. Specimen: tumor tissue. This receptor was identified in a female donor with papillary thyroid cancer or a benign thyroid nodule (not recorded which). Some clones in this sample may be carry-over from other donors' samples. V and J are TRBV6-1 and TRBJ2-3, with TRBD1 matching over 7 bases. CDR3 residues: CASSAGQNTDTQYF. Written as DNA, the CDR3 is TGTGCCAGCAGTGCGGGACAGAACACAGATACGCAGTATTTT.